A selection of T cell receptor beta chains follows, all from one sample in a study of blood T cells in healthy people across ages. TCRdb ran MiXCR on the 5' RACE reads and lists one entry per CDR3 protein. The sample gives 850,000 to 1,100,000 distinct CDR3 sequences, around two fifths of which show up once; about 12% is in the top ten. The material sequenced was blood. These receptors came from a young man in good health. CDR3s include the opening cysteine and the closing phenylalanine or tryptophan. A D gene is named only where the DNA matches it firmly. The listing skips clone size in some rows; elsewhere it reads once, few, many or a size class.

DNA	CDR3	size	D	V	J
TGCAGCGTCCCGGACGGGGGTACCTACGAGCAGTACTTC	CSVPDGGTYEQYF	many	-	TRBV29-1	TRBJ2-7
TGTGCCAGCAGTTACCGGCAGGGATCGAACACTGAAGCTTTCTTT	CASSYRQGSNTEAFF	-	-	TRBV6-2/TRBV6-3	TRBJ1-1
TGCAGCGTTGTCCCCCGGGGGGTTGACACAGATACGCAGTATTTT	CSVVPRGVDTDTQYF	few	TRBD2	TRBV29-1	TRBJ2-3
TGCAGTGCTAGGCCGGGACAGCAAGAGACCCAGTACTTC	CSARPGQQETQYF	few	TRBD1	TRBV20-1	TRBJ2-5
TGTGCCAGCAGTCCACAGGGACAGGGGGGGAATGAGCAGTTCTTC	CASSPQGQGGNEQFF	many	TRBD1	TRBV12-3/TRBV12-4	TRBJ2-1
TGTGCCAGCTTGTGGGGGGACATCCAGGAGACTGAAGCTTTCTTT	CASLWGDIQETEAFF	-	-	TRBV9	TRBJ1-1
TGCAGTGCTAGCACTTCGGGGTCTGGGGGCTACACCTTC	CSASTSGSGGYTF	many	-	TRBV20-1	TRBJ1-2
TGTGCCAGCAGCCCCAGAATTGGGGGCGCGTCCACTGAAGCTTTCTTT	CASSPRIGGASTEAFF	-	-	TRBV7-8	TRBJ1-1
TGCAGTGCTAGGGAGAGAGGAGGGATTTACGGGGGGCGAAACAATGAGCAGTTCTTC	CSARERGGIYGGRNNEQFF	-	-	TRBV20-1	TRBJ2-1
TGCGCCAGCAGCCCCGGGACAGGACCTGGAAACACCATATATTTT	CASSPGTGPGNTIYF	-	TRBD1	TRBV5-1	TRBJ1-3
TGTGCCAGCAGCTCGGGCTGGGAAACTAGCAATCAGCCCCAGCATTTT	CASSSGWETSNQPQHF	-	-	TRBV5-5	TRBJ1-5
TGTGCCAGCAGCTTCTTCAGGGGGAATTCACCCCTCCACTTT	CASSFFRGNSPLHF	-	TRBD1	TRBV7-9	TRBJ1-6
TGTGCCAGCAGTTTGGGGACTAGCGTGAATGAGCAGTTCTTC	CASSLGTSVNEQFF	few	TRBD2	TRBV6-5	TRBJ2-1
TGCAGTGCTAGAGCCAGCCATGGGTTATATCTGGATGAAAAACTGTTTTTT	CSARASHGLYLDEKLFF	-	-	TRBV20-1	TRBJ1-4
TGCAGCGTTGATAGAGGGGGCGATACCGGGGAGCTGTTTTTT	CSVDRGGDTGELFF	-	TRBD1	TRBV29-1	TRBJ2-2
TGTGCCAGCGGCGTAGGTGGCGGGGGGCGATCCTACAATGAGCAGTTCTTC	CASGVGGGGRSYNEQFF	few	TRBD2	TRBV9	TRBJ2-1
TGCAGTGCTAGAAGAGGACAGGGGGACATCTCTGGGGCCAACGTCCTGACTTTC	CSARRGQGDISGANVLTF	few	TRBD1	TRBV20-1	TRBJ2-6
TGTGCCAGCAGTGTAGCTTCGGGGGTGTCTAGCTCCTACAATGAGCAGTACTTC	CASSVASGVSSSYNEQYF	-	-	TRBV9	TRBJ2-7
TGCAGTGCTTCTACTCGGGATACGCAGTATTTT	CSASTRDTQYF	few	-	TRBV20-1	TRBJ2-3
TGCAGTGCTAGTCAGGGGCGGGACTATGGCTACACCTTC	CSASQGRDYGYTF	few	-	TRBV20-1	TRBJ1-2
TGCAGCGTTGACGGGCCAGGGGGCTATAATGAGCAGTTCTTC	CSVDGPGGYNEQFF	many	TRBD1	TRBV29-1	TRBJ2-1
TGTGCCAGCAGCTTAGCTGTCGTCCCACCGTCCTACAATGAGCAGTTCTTC	CASSLAVVPPSYNEQFF	many	-	TRBV7-2	TRBJ2-1
TGTGCCAGCTCATCAACCGGGCCTCTCGCAGATACGCAGTATTTT	CASSSTGPLADTQYF	few	-	TRBV18	TRBJ2-3
TGCAGTGCAAAGGCCCAGGTGGGACCAGATATGCAGTATTTT	CSAKAQVGPDMQYF	-	-	TRBV20-1	TRBJ2-3
TGTGCCAGCAGCCCACCTGGGACCTACAATGGGCAGTTCTTC	CASSPPGTYNGQFF	-	-	TRBV3-1	TRBJ2-1
TGTGCCAGCAGTTCGACCGACAGGGGTAATGAAAAACTGTTTTTT	CASSSTDRGNEKLFF	few	TRBD1	TRBV6-6	TRBJ1-4
TGTGCCAGCAGCCCCCGGGTCAGGCAGGAACTGGGCGCGCTCTCCTACGAGCAGTACTTC	CASSPRVRQELGALSYEQYF	-	-	TRBV11-2	TRBJ2-7
TGTGCCAGCAGGCGGCCCGGATTTAATTCACCCCTCCACTTT	CASRRPGFNSPLHF	-	-	TRBV12-3/TRBV12-4	TRBJ1-6
TGTGCCAGCAGCTTATCCCGGACGTCGAGCTCCTACAATGAGCAGTTCTTC	CASSLSRTSSSYNEQFF	few	-	TRBV7-8	TRBJ2-1
TGCAGTGCTAGTCCCAGGTTAACAAATGAAAAACTGTTTTTT	CSASPRLTNEKLFF	-	-	TRBV20-1	TRBJ1-4
TGCAGTGCTGTGAGACGAGCGGGGAACAATGAGCAGTTCTTC	CSAVRRAGNNEQFF	-	TRBD2	TRBV20-1	TRBJ2-1
TGTGCCAGCAGCGCCCTTGGGGGGGGGGACGAGAATGAGCAATTCTTC	CASSALGGGDENEQFF	-	TRBD2	TRBV9	TRBJ2-1
TGCAGTGCTGGGGATGGGGACACAGATACGCAGTATTTT	CSAGDGDTDTQYF	few	-	TRBV20-1	TRBJ2-3
TGTGCCACCAGTGACCCCGGGACAGGCCAAGAGACCCAGTACTTC	CATSDPGTGQETQYF	-	TRBD1	TRBV24-1	TRBJ2-5
TGTGCCAGCAGCGTAGCGCAGGCGGACACTGAAGCTTTCTTT	CASSVAQADTEAFF	-	-	TRBV9	TRBJ1-1
TGTGCCAGCGACGGGGACGGCAATAGCAATCAGCCCCAGCATTTT	CASDGDGNSNQPQHF	-	-	TRBV6-2/TRBV6-3	TRBJ1-5
TGCAGTGGGTCGAAGGGACTTTCCAATGAGCAGTTCTTC	CSGSKGLSNEQFF	-	-	TRBV20-1	TRBJ2-1
TGCGCCAGCAGCCTCCGGACTAGCGGGACCCCAGATACGCAGTATTTT	CASSLRTSGTPDTQYF	-	TRBD2	TRBV4-1	TRBJ2-3
TGTGCCAGCAGCTTCCCTCAAGGCACTGAAGCTTTCTTT	CASSFPQGTEAFF	-	-	TRBV7-9	TRBJ1-1
TGTGCCAGCAGCCAAGGAGGGGATAACAATCAGCCCCAGCATTTT	CASSQGGDNNQPQHF	-	-	TRBV4-2	TRBJ1-5
TGTGCCAGCAGTGCAGGACAGGGAAACGAGCAGTTCTTC	CASSAGQGNEQFF	-	TRBD1	TRBV27	TRBJ2-1
TGTGCCACCAATGACCAGACGAACACCGGGGAGCTGTTTTTT	CATNDQTNTGELFF	-	-	TRBV10-3	TRBJ2-2
TGTGCCAGCAGCCAAGATGTAAGGGCGGACGAGCAGTACTTC	CASSQDVRADEQYF	-	-	TRBV3-1	TRBJ2-7
TGTGCCAGCAGTATCGTCTCAGGGCACAATGAACAGTTCTTC	CASSIVSGHNEQFF	-	-	TRBV27	TRBJ2-1
TGTGCCAGCAGTTTGACAGGGGAAGTCGGGCAGCCCCAGCATTTT	CASSLTGEVGQPQHF	-	TRBD1	TRBV27	TRBJ1-5
TGCAGTGCTAGAAAGTGGGCAGGGGGAGTTGGCTACACCTTC	CSARKWAGGVGYTF	-	TRBD1	TRBV20-1	TRBJ1-2
TGTGCCAGCACCTCTCAGGGGCTCCCCTCTCGAAACACCATATATTTT	CASTSQGLPSRNTIYF	-	-	TRBV6-6	TRBJ1-3
TGTGCCAGCAACATCATGACACAACTGAACACTGAAGCTTTCTTT	CASNIMTQLNTEAFF	-	-	TRBV5-5	TRBJ1-1
TGTGCCAGCAGTGACTCGGCAGGGGCGTCCTATGGCTACACCTTC	CASSDSAGASYGYTF	-	-	TRBV6-5	TRBJ1-2
TGCAGCGTCGCTCTACTAGCGGGCGATCCAGATACGCAGTATTTT	CSVALLAGDPDTQYF	-	TRBD2	TRBV29-1	TRBJ2-3
TGCGCCAGTAGCGGAGGGGGAGGTGGTGACTATGGCTACACCTTC	CASSGGGGGDYGYTF	-	-	TRBV5-1	TRBJ1-2
TGTGCCAGCAGCCAATGGGAGCGGGGGGCCGACTATCCTATCTACGAGCAGTACTTC	CASSQWERGADYPIYEQYF	few	TRBD2	TRBV14	TRBJ2-7
TGTGCCAGCAGCTCTTCCTTTAATTCACCCCTCCACTTT	CASSSSFNSPLHF	-	-	TRBV5-5	TRBJ1-6
TGTGCCAGCAGCTTAGCCCGGGGGATTAGCTCCTACAATGAGCAGTTCTTC	CASSLARGISSYNEQFF	-	-	TRBV7-9	TRBJ2-1
TGTGCCAGCAGTCCCACCCCAGCGAACTATGGCTACACCTTC	CASSPTPANYGYTF	few	-	TRBV12-3/TRBV12-4	TRBJ1-2
TGCGCCAGCAGCCAAGATACCGGAAGGGGAAACATTCAGTACTTC	CASSQDTGRGNIQYF	many	-	TRBV4-1	TRBJ2-4